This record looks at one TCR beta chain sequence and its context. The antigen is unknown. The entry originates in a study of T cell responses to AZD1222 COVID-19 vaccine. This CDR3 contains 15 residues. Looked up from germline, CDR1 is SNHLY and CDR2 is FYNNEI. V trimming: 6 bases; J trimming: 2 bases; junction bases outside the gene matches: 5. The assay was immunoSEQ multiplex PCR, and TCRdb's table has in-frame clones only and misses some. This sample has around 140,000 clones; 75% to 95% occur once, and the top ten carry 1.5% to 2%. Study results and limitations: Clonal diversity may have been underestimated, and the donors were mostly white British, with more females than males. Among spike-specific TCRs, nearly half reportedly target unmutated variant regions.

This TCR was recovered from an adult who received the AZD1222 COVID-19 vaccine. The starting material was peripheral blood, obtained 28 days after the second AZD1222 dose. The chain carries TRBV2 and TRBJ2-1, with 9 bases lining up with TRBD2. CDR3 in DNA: TGTGCCAGCAGGCGGATAGCGGGAGCCTACAATGAGCAGTTCTTC. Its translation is CASRRIAGAYNEQFF.